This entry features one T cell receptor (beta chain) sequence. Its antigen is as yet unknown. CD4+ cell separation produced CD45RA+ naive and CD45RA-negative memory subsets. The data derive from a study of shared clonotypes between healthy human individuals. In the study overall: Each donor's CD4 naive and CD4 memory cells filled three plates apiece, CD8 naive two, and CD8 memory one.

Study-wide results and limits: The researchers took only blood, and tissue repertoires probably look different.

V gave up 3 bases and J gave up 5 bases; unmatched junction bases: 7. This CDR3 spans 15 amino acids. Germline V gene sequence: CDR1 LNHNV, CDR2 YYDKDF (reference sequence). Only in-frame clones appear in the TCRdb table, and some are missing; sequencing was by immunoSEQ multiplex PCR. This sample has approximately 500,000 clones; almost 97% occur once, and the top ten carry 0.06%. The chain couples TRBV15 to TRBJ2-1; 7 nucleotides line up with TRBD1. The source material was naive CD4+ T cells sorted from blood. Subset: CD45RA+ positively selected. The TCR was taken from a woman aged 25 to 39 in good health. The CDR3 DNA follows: TGTGCCACCAGCAGTTGGGACAGAGTAAACAATGAGCAGTTCTTC. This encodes CATSSWDRVNNEQFF.